The 29 T cell receptor beta chains below all came from one sample that was sequenced in a study of naive and memory T cell subsets. The beta constant-region primer was an equimolar mix of two oligonucleotides covering TRBC1 and TRBC2. Four rounds of PCR amplified the ligated cDNA using nested alpha and beta constant-region primers plus SP2. TCRdb reanalysed the UMI-ligation and nested PCR reads using MiXCR and keeps one entry per CDR3 protein. The sample records approximately 80,000 distinct CDR3 sequences, over 8.5% being singletons. The sequenced material came from naive CD8+ T cells from blood. The receptors here all came from a human donor in good health.

This clonotype was recorded many times. The CDR3 nucleotides are TGCGCCAGCAGCCAAGCCCTCGTCCTTGGGGTGAACACTGAAGCTTTCTTT. It encodes CASSQALVLGVNTEAFF. This rearrangement joins TRBV4-1 to TRBJ1-1; no definite D call. Germline CDR1 and CDR2: MGHRA and YSYEKL. This CDR3 contains 17 residues. V shed 1 base and J shed 0 bases, with 15 bases lying between them.

This clonotype was detected a few times. The V call is TRBV7-9, the J call TRBJ2-7; 7 bases line up with TRBD2. Unmatched junction bases numbered 5, after V lost 6 bases and J lost 0 bases. In germline, CDR1 is SEHNR, CDR2 FQNEAQ (reference sequence). This CDR3 has 14 residues. The CDR3 reads CASSSREDSYEQYF. The CDR3 DNA reads TGTGCCAGCAGTTCTCGGGAGGACTCCTACGAGCAGTACTTC. Filled out from reference TRBV7-9 and TRBJ2-7, the complete variable domain reads DTGVSQNPRHKITKRGQNVTFRCDPISEHNRLYWYRQTLGQGPEFLTYFQNEAQLEKSRLLSDRFSAERPKGSFSTLEIQRTEQGDSAMYLCASSSREDSYEQYFGPGTRLTVT.

The table lists this clonotype with many counts. This chain uses TRBV12-3 or TRBV12-4 with TRBJ1-5; D is possibly TRBD1 (5 bases). The germline V and J ends were trimmed by 7 bases and 6 bases, with 16 bases remaining between them. The CDR3 has 14 amino acids. The CDR3 protein is CASTWGGVGQPQHF. Written as DNA, the CDR3 is TGTGCCAGCACGTGGGGAGGGGTCGGTCAGCCCCAGCATTTT.

This clonotype was counted ten times or more. The chain combines TRBV2 with TRBJ2-1; the match to TRBD2 covers 9 bases. V trimming: 3 bases; J trimming: 4 bases; junction bases outside the gene matches: 10. The CDR3 extends over 17 amino acids. CDR1 and CDR2 from the germline V gene are SNHLY and FYNNEI. The CDR3 bases are TGTGCCAGCAGTGAGGCGCCGGCGGGAGGGCCTTACAATGAGCAGTTCTTC. It yields the protein CASSEAPAGGPYNEQFF.

CDR3 amino acids: CAWSALQGGYEQYF. CDR3 coding DNA: TGTGCCTGGAGTGCCCTACAGGGAGGCTACGAGCAGTACTTC. J is TRBJ2-7 and V is TRBV30; D is tentatively TRBD1 or TRBD2 (6 bases each). The CDR3 spans 14 residues. The V end was cut by 1 base, the J end by 3 bases, with 13 bases between. Germline V gene sequence: CDR1 GTSNPN, CDR2 SVGIG (reference sequence).

This clonotype was seen a few times. This chain connects TRBV3-1 to TRBJ2-7; D uncertain. The CDR3 has 15 amino acids. The germline V gene encodes CDR1 LGHDT and CDR2 YNNKEL (reference sequence). V gave up 1 base and J gave up 2 bases, with 12 bases separating them. This chain's CDR3 is CASSQGPDRTYEQYF. The DNA of the CDR3 is TGTGCCAGCAGCCAAGGACCAGACCGCACCTACGAGCAGTACTTC.

This clonotype was seen more than once but under ten times. This chain joins TRBV12-5 and TRBJ2-1; the match to TRBD2 covers 7 bases. Germline V lookup: CDR1 LGHNT, CDR2 FRNRAP. Unmatched junction bases numbered 5, after V lost 0 bases and J lost 3 bases. There are 16 residues in the CDR3. Written as DNA, the CDR3 is TGTGCTAGTGGTTTGGTAGCGGGACCCCTCTACAATGAGCAGTTCTTC. Protein sequence: CASGLVAGPLYNEQFF.

At least ten counts were recorded for this clonotype. J is TRBJ1-4 and V is TRBV7-6, with no clear D. Germline CDR1 and CDR2: SGHVS and FNYEAQ. V lost 4 bases to trimming and J lost 5 bases, with 11 bases between them. The CDR3 contains 14 residues. The CDR3 sequence: CASSSGFRNEKLFF. The CDR3 bases are TGTGCCAGCAGCTCGGGTTTTCGAAATGAAAAACTGTTTTTT. Looking up the rest from reference TRBV7-6 and TRBJ1-4 gives the full variable domain: GAGVSQSPRYKVTKRGQDVALRCDPISGHVSLYWYRQALGQGPEFLTYFNYEAQQDKSGLPNDRFSAERPEGSISTLTIQRTEQRDSAMYRCASSSGFRNEKLFFGSGTQLSVL.

The V call is TRBV6-4, the J call TRBJ2-1, with 10 bases that match TRBD2. The CDR3 extends over 17 amino acids. Losses at the gene ends were 6 bases for V and 5 bases for J; bases not matched to a gene: 13. CDR1 is MRHNA and CDR2 is SNTAGT in the germline V gene. CDR3 in amino acids: CASRDPLAGGQNNEQFF. CDR3 sequence (DNA): TGTGCCAGCAGAGATCCTTTAGCGGGAGGACAGAACAATGAGCAGTTCTTC.

This clonotype was counted only a few times. V usage is TRBV4-3 and J usage is TRBJ2-3; D might be TRBD2 (5 bases). The CDR3 sequence is 14 residues long. V lost 4 bases and J lost 5, with 13 bases in between. The V gene's germline CDR1 is LGHNA and CDR2 YSLEER. In DNA form, the CDR3 reads TGCGCCAGCAGCCTGGGAAAGGGAGAAGATACGCAGTATTTT. It yields the protein CASSLGKGEDTQYF.

The J gene is TRBJ2-5, the V gene TRBV6-6; 10 nucleotides agree with TRBD2. Germline V gives CDR1 MNHNY, CDR2 SVGAGI (reference sequence). CDR3 length equals 15 residues. The J segment lost 5 bases and the V segment lost 6 bases, leaving 9 bases of the junction unmatched. CDR3 loop: CASRHEREGGETQYF. The CDR3 DNA sequence: TGTGCCAGCAGACATGAGCGGGAGGGTGGGGAGACCCAGTACTTC.

The chain links TRBV4-1 to TRBJ2-7, with TRBD1 identical over 7 bases. The junction had 7 bases not matched to a gene; V was cut back by 2 bases and J by 3 bases. The germline V gene has CDR1 MGHRA and CDR2 YSYEKL. This CDR3 has 15 amino acids. In DNA form, the CDR3 reads TGCGCCAGCAGCCAAACAGGGGACAAATTCTACGAGCAGTACTTC. This translates into CASSQTGDKFYEQYF.

This clonotype has more than one count but fewer than ten. The chain couples TRBV7-2 to TRBJ2-3; D ambiguous. Trimming stripped 3 bases from V and 5 bases from J, with 3 bases between. CDR3 length: 11 residues. The V gene's germline CDR1 is SGHTA and CDR2 FQGNSA. The CDR3 DNA is TGTGCCAGCAGCTTTCGAGATACGCAGTATTTT. Encoded protein: CASSFRDTQYF.

J is TRBJ2-1 and V is TRBV29-1; TRBD2 matches at 16 bases. Germline V gene sequence: CDR1 SQVTM, CDR2 ANQGSEA. This CDR3 comprises 18 residues. Unmatched junction bases numbered 5, after V lost 3 bases and J lost 0 bases. The CDR3 protein is CSVEGLAGGGSSYNEQFF. The CDR3 DNA reads TGCAGCGTTGAGGGACTAGCGGGAGGGGGAAGCTCCTACAATGAGCAGTTCTTC.

This clonotype was observed many times. The CDR3 loop reads CATSRGSGSLNEQFF. CDR3 coding DNA: TGTGCCACCAGCAGAGGTAGCGGGAGTCTTAATGAGCAGTTCTTC. The rearrangement uses TRBV15 and TRBJ2-1, with 9 bases lining up with TRBD2. This CDR3 has 15 amino acids. V trimming: 1 base; J trimming: 7 bases; junction bases outside the gene matches: 5. Germline CDR1 LNHNV, CDR2 YYDKDF (reference sequence).

As regards this clonotype: Just one base apart from a much larger clone, this may be a read error. The chain carries TRBV29-1 and TRBJ1-1; TRBD1 might be the D (6 bases). The CDR3 runs to 10 residues. Looked up from germline, CDR1 is SQVTM and CDR2 is ANQGSEA. This chain's CDR3 is CSARSHRVGF. In DNA form, the CDR3 reads TGCAGCGCTCGGTCCCACAGGGTGGGTTTT.

This clonotype was counted many times. This chain joins TRBV29-1 and TRBJ2-7, with 7 bases that match TRBD1. V shed 6 bases and J 5 bases; nucleotides not matched to a gene: 13. CDR1 is SQVTM and CDR2 is ANQGSEA in the germline V gene. CDR3 length equals 14 residues. CDR3 sequence (DNA): TGCAGCGTAGGGTACAGGGGACCCTTCCACGAGCAGTACTTC. Protein: CSVGYRGPFHEQYF.

The V and J genes are TRBV20-1 and TRBJ2-7, with D perhaps TRBD1 or TRBD2 (5 bases each). V gave up 5 bases and J gave up 1 base, with 12 bases separating them. The germline CDR1 and CDR2 sequences are DFQATT and SNEGSKA (reference sequence). CDR3 length: 13 residues. The CDR3 loop reads CSAPRGWSYEQYF. In DNA form, the CDR3 reads TGCAGTGCTCCCCGGGGCTGGTCCTACGAGCAGTACTTC.

This sequence joins TRBV6-2 or TRBV6-3 and TRBJ1-1; tentative D call: TRBD1 (5 bases). Trimming stripped 2 bases from V and 4 bases from J, with 5 bases between. Looked up from germline, CDR1 is MNHEY and CDR2 is SVGEGT. The CDR3 spans 12 residues. The CDR3: CASSYGATEAFF. CDR3 sequence (DNA): TGTGCCAGCAGTTACGGGGCCACTGAAGCTTTCTTT.

Here the CDR3 reads CASSLKRELTYEQYF. The CDR3 nucleotides read TGTGCCAGCAGCTTGAAGCGGGAGTTAACGTACGAGCAGTACTTC. This rearrangement joins TRBV5-4 to TRBJ2-7; TRBD2 matches at 8 bases. The J segment lost 4 bases and the V segment lost 1 base, leaving 7 bases of the junction unmatched. The CDR3 sequence is 15 residues long. In germline, CDR1 is SGHNT, CDR2 YYREEE (reference sequence).

This chain connects TRBV12-3 or TRBV12-4 to TRBJ1-2; D remains ambiguous. Trimming took off 1 base at V and 8 bases at J, with 11 bases between the two ends. The CDR3 totals 13 residues. CDR3 sequence reads: CASSLEVVDGYTF. The CDR3 bases are TGTGCCAGCAGTTTAGAAGTCGTTGACGGCTACACCTTC.

This clonotype was seen only a few times. This chain uses TRBV4-2 with TRBJ2-7, with TRBD2 as a possible D gene (6 bases). CDR1 is LGHNA, CDR2 YNFKEQ, per germline. V shed 1 base and J shed 2 bases, with 9 bases lying between them. The CDR3 runs 14 residues. The CDR3 spells CASSQAPGAYEQYF. In DNA, the CDR3 is TGTGCCAGCAGCCAAGCCCCGGGAGCCTACGAGCAGTACTTC.

This clonotype has more than one count but fewer than ten. The genes are TRBV28 and TRBJ2-1; 8 nucleotides agree with TRBD2. Trimming removed 1 base from V and 2 bases from J; junction bases left unmatched: 10. The length of the CDR3 is 18 residues. Germline V CDR1 and CDR2: MDHEN, SYDVKM. In nucleotides, the CDR3 is TGTGCCAGCAGTTTATATACGGGGACTAGTGCTGCCTACAATGAGCAGTTCTTC. Amino acid sequence: CASSLYTGTSAAYNEQFF. Based on the CDR3 plus reference TRBV28 and TRBJ2-1, the full variable domain is DVKVTQSSRYLVKRTGEKVFLECVQDMDHENMFWYRQDPGLGLRLIYFSYDVKMKEKGDIPEGYSVSREKKERFSLILESASTNQTSMYLCASSLYTGTSAAYNEQFFGPGTRLTVL.

This chain joins TRBV6-5 and TRBJ2-7; no definite D call. Germline V gives CDR1 MNHEY, CDR2 SVGAGI. V was cut by 6 bases and J by 3 bases, with 21 bases left in between. The CDR3 contains 16 residues. CDR3 in amino acids: CASSPAEWMNLYEQYF. CDR3 in DNA: TGTGCCAGCAGCCCCGCGGAGTGGATGAACCTCTACGAGCAGTACTTC.

This clonotype was observed many times. The chain uses TRBV3-1 and TRBJ2-1, with D possibly matching TRBD2 (5 bases). The V gene lost 0 bases and the J gene lost 6 bases, with 12 bases spanning the gap. This CDR3 has 15 residues. CDR1 is LGHDT, CDR2 YNNKEL, per germline (reference sequence). This CDR3 reads CASSQEGGTANEQFF. DNA for the CDR3: TGTGCCAGCAGCCAAGAAGGAGGAACTGCCAATGAGCAGTTCTTC.

This chain uses TRBV4-1 with TRBJ1-1; 8 nucleotides line up with TRBD1. The germline gives CDR1 MGHRA, CDR2 YSYEKL. The CDR3 length is 14 residues. Losses at the gene ends were 4 bases for V and 5 bases for J; bases not matched to a gene: 6. CDR3 in amino acids: CASSLKDRVTEAFF. For the CDR3, the DNA is TGCGCCAGCAGCCTCAAGGACAGGGTTACTGAAGCTTTCTTT.

This clonotype was counted only a few times. The chain joins TRBV12-3 or TRBV12-4 to TRBJ2-7, with a weak D call TRBD2 (7 bases). V was shortened by 3 bases and J by 3 bases, with 12 bases between the two germline ends. The CDR3 is made up of 14 amino acids. The CDR3 is CASSLAGEGYEQYF. In DNA form, the CDR3 reads TGTGCCAGCAGTTTGGCAGGGGAGGGCTACGAGCAGTACTTC.

This clonotype occurred a few times. The chain combines TRBV29-1 with TRBJ1-2, with TRBD1 matching over 9 bases. V dropped 2 bases and J dropped 1; count of bases not matched to a gene: 5. Germline CDR1 and CDR2: SQVTM and ANQGSEA. This CDR3 comprises 15 residues. CDR3 in amino acids: CSVERDRALNYGYTF. As DNA, the CDR3 is TGCAGCGTTGAACGGGACAGGGCCCTTAACTATGGCTACACCTTC.

This clonotype was counted only a few times. This chain joins TRBV12-3 or TRBV12-4 and TRBJ2-7; D tentatively fits TRBD1 or TRBD2 (5 bases each). V shed 9 bases and J shed 2 bases, with 17 bases lying between them. The CDR3 length is 14 residues. Here the CDR3 DNA reads TGTGCCAGTTCAATTGGGGACCCTCCCTACGAGCAGTACTTC. This codes for CASSIGDPPYEQYF.